This T cell receptor beta chain stems from a study of cytomegalovirus exposure and HLA in healthy donors. V lost 6 bases, J lost 4 bases, and 10 bases lay in between. The CDR3 has 13 amino acids. The germline V gene has CDR1 SNHLY and CDR2 FYNNEI. PCR used 60 Vbeta primers and 13 Jbeta primers. This table comes from immunoSEQ multiplex PCR, and its TCRdb copy is limited to in-frame clones, with some not included. The profile shows over 150,000 clones, about 72% of them singletons. As concerns this clone: The antigen remains unidentified.

Regarding the study as a whole: Under in vitro conditions, a few CMV-associated chains were confirmed as specific for CMV antigens. Earlier findings revealed that most TCR beta V segments proved productive either about 90% or about 30% of the time. Sequencing had likely introduced a cluster of highly shared sequence variants as an artifact.

Sequencing used PBMCs. This TCR derives from a man aged 25-45 years in good health and CMV-seropositive. The chain is built from TRBV2 and TRBJ2-1, with a tentative D call TRBD1 (6 bases). The CDR3 DNA reads as TGTGCCAGCAGCGGTACAGGGTACAATGAGCAGTTCTTC. It codes for CASSGTGYNEQFF.